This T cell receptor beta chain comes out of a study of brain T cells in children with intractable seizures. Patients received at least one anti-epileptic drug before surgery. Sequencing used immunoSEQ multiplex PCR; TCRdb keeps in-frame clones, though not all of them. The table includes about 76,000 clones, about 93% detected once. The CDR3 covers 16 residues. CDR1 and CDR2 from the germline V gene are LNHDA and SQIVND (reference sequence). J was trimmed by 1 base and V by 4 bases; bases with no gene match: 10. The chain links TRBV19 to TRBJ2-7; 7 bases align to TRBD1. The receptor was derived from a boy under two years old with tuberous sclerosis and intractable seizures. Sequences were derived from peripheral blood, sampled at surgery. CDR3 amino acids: CASSNLWDSPSYEQYF. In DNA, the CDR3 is TGTGCCAGTAGTAATCTCTGGGACAGTCCATCCTACGAGCAGTACTTC.